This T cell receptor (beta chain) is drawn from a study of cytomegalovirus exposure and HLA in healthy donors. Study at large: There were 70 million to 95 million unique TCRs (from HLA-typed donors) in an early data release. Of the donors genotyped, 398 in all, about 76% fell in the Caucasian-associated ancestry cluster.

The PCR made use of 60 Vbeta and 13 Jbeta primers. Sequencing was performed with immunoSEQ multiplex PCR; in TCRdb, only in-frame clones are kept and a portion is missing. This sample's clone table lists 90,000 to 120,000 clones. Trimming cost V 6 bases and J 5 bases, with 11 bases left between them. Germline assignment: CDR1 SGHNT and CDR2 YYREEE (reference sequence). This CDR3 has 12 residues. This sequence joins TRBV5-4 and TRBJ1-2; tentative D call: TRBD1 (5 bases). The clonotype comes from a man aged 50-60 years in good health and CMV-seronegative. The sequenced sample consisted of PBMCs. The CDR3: CASNGGGYGYTF. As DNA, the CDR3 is TGTGCCAGCAACGGGGGGGGATATGGCTACACCTTC.